This T cell receptor (beta chain) was recovered during a study of PD-L1 blockade in urothelial cancer. Time point reported: pretreatment peripheral blood. On this clone: No antigen is known for it.

Overall study results and limits: Patients with below-median pretreatment blood clonality survived longer.

Germline CDR1 and CDR2: LGHNA and YSLEER. CDR3 length equals 13 residues. After removal of 4 bases from V and 5 bases from J, the junction contained 2 bases not matched to a gene. The protocol was immunoSEQ multiplex PCR, while the TCRdb copy is restricted to in-frame clones and leaves out a portion. Of tens of thousands of clones listed, approximately 86% are singletons. The clonotype was recovered from a man between 60 and 75 years old with urothelial cancer. Sample: PBMCs, taken around atezolizumab (anti-PD-L1) treatment. This chain joins TRBV4-3 and TRBJ2-1; TRBD1 matches 7 bases. In DNA, the CDR3 is TGCGCCAGCAGCCCAGACAGGGACAATGAGCAGTTCTTC. Protein sequence: CASSPDRDNEQFF.